This note documents a single T cell receptor beta chain sequence. Its antigen is as yet unknown. The sample belongs to a study of T cells after yellow fever vaccination. Findings and caveats of the study: Most primary-vaccination clones reappeared after the booster (about 97% CD4, more than 70% CD8).

Per germline, CDR1 SGHRS and CDR2 YFSETQ. CDR3 size: 14 residues. Trimming removed 0 bases from V and 9 bases from J, with 14 bases in between. Using its own MiXCR run on the 5' RACE reads, TCRdb lists one record per CDR3 protein. The sample holds about 630,000 distinct CDR3 sequences, roughly 12% seen once. The origin of this receptor is a man aged 30-40 years who received the YFV17D yellow fever vaccine. The chain has TRBV5-1 and TRBJ2-3; maybe TRBD1 (6 bases). The sequenced sample was PBMCs, obtained on the day of the yellow fever booster vaccination. The CDR3 sequence is CASSLDVGAGTQYF. The CDR3 DNA sequence: TGCGCCAGCAGCTTGGACGTGGGGGCAGGGACGCAGTATTTT.